The following is a TCR beta chain sequence with its context. In the authors' methods: Amplified reference gene primers provided the basis for estimating nucleated cell counts. This table comes from immunoSEQ multiplex PCR, and its TCRdb copy is limited to in-frame clones, with some not included. V and J calls and clone size are those listed in that table; D and trimming were worked out from the DNA. Among about 230,000 clones, about nine tenths were seen once, and the ten largest hold over 2%. The data derive from a study of blood T cell repertoires in COVID-19. The germline V and J ends were trimmed by 5 bases and 4 bases, with 9 bases remaining between them. This CDR3 region has 13 residues. Everyone who took part was roughly 18 to 89 years old, and they came from about 23 US areas.

This chain links TRBV12-3 or TRBV12-4 with TRBJ1-3; D may be TRBD1 (5 bases). Input material: PBMCs or T cells enriched from blood (not recorded which). The origin of this receptor is a woman aged 35 to 49 with acute COVID-19. The CDR3 loop reads CASSLRTGNTIYF. The CDR3 DNA follows: TGTGCCAGCAGTCTTAGGACAGGAAACACCATATATTTT.